This passage covers 30 T cell receptor beta chains from one sample sequenced in a study of T cell responses to AZD1222 COVID-19 vaccine. Only in-frame clones appear in the TCRdb table, and some are missing; sequencing was by immunoSEQ multiplex PCR. The sample yields 60,000 to 80,000 clones, around 82% seen once. The sample consisted of peripheral blood, taken 28 days after the second AZD1222 dose. These receptors came from an adult who received the AZD1222 COVID-19 vaccine.

The V call is TRBV9, the J call TRBJ2-3, with D possibly matching TRBD1 (6 bases). The CDR3 loop spans 15 amino acids. Germline CDR1 and CDR2: SGDLS and YYNGEE. Trimming left V 3 bases short and J 6 bases short, with 17 bases between. DNA of the CDR3: TGTGCCAGCAGCGAATCGGGACAATTAATCGATACGCAGTATTTT. Translation gives CASSESGQLIDTQYF.

The V gene is TRBV3-1 (or the pseudogene TRBV3-2), the J gene TRBJ1-2, with D uncertain. This CDR3 contains 17 residues. V was pared by 0 bases and J by 3 bases, with 17 bases between. Germline CDR1 is LGHDT and CDR2 is YNNKEL (reference sequence). As DNA, the CDR3 is TGTGCCAGCAGCCAAGATCCCGACCTACAGATGGACTATGGCTACACCTTC. Its translation: CASSQDPDLQMDYGYTF.

This rearrangement joins TRBV11-2 to TRBJ2-1; 11 nucleotides agree with TRBD2. The V and J ends lost 7 bases and 9 bases, in that order; junction bases with no gene match: 11. Per germline, CDR1 SGHAT and CDR2 FQNNGV. The CDR3 runs to 15 residues. CDR3 region: CASTATSGRTGEQFF. Here the CDR3 DNA reads TGTGCCAGCACCGCCACTAGCGGGAGAACTGGTGAGCAGTTCTTC.

This clone was picked up a small number of times. The chain combines TRBV9 with TRBJ2-2; D is ambiguous. This CDR3 is built from 16 residues. Trimming shortened V by 2 bases and J by 1 base, and 12 bases separated the two germline ends. Germline loops: CDR1 SGDLS, CDR2 YYNGEE. The CDR3 nucleotides read TGTGCCAGCAGCGTGAAAGTGGCTGGGAACACCGGGGAGCTGTTTTTT. Its translation: CASSVKVAGNTGELFF.

This chain connects TRBV30 to TRBJ1-5; D not certain. This CDR3 has 13 residues. Trimming removed 2 bases from V and 5 bases from J, with 10 bases in between. Germline assignment: CDR1 GTSNPN and CDR2 SVGIG (reference sequence). The CDR3 nucleotides read TGTGCCTGGAGTAGTTCCGGGGATCAGCCCCAGCATTTT. Amino acid sequence: CAWSSSGDQPQHF.

This chain connects TRBV28 to TRBJ2-1, with 12 bases lining up with TRBD2. The CDR3 has 17 amino acids. Trimming cost V 7 bases and J 7 bases; bases outside gene matches: 14. From germline, CDR1 is MDHEN and CDR2 SYDVKM. The CDR3 loop is CASNKNSGLAGINEQFF. The CDR3, as DNA: TGTGCCAGCAACAAAAACTCGGGACTAGCGGGTATTAATGAGCAGTTCTTC.

The chain uses TRBV30 and TRBJ2-2, with TRBD2 matching over 10 bases. The germline V gene has CDR1 GTSNPN and CDR2 SVGIG (reference sequence). The J segment lost 5 bases and the V segment lost 6 bases, leaving 6 bases of the junction unmatched. This CDR3 region has 14 residues. The CDR3 nucleotides read TGTGCCTGTTCTAGCGGGGGCCTGACCGGGGAGCTGTTTTTT. Amino acids: CACSSGGLTGELFF.

The V call is TRBV9, the J call TRBJ2-1; a weak D match, TRBD2 (6 bases). The germline V gene encodes CDR1 SGDLS and CDR2 YYNGEE. This CDR3 spans 17 amino acids. V lost 0 bases to trimming and J lost 7 bases, with 20 bases between them. CDR3 DNA sequence: TGTGCCAGCAGCGTAGCTACGGATAGCGGAGTCGAAAATGAGCAGTTCTTC. Translation: CASSVATDSGVENEQFF.

A word on this clone: Germline is not matched at one junction end, which may reflect a read error. The V and J genes are TRBV7-2 and TRBJ2-3; either TRBD1 or TRBD2 may supply D (5 bases each). Germline CDR1 and CDR2: SGHTA and FQGNSA. The CDR3 length is 14 residues. CDR3 loop: CASSPPGTTATQYF. The CDR3 nucleotides are TGTGCCAGCAGCCCCCCCGGGACGACAGCTACGCAGTATTTT.

This clone was seen a handful of times. The chain is built from TRBV7-3 and TRBJ2-7; D is perhaps TRBD2 (5 bases). The CDR3 extends over 14 amino acids. Per the germline V gene, CDR1 is SGHTA and CDR2 is FQGTGA. Trimming removed 2 bases from V and 2 bases from J, with 10 bases in between. CDR3 nucleotide sequence: TGTGCCAGCAGCTTACTTCTAGCTGCCTACGAGCAGTACTTC. The encoded protein is CASSLLLAAYEQYF.

The gene calls are TRBV11-2 and TRBJ1-6; D may be TRBD1 (6 bases). Trimming pared 5 bases from V and 7 bases from J, leaving 21 bases between. The V gene's germline CDR1 is SGHAT and CDR2 FQNNGV. The CDR3 has 17 residues. CDR3 sequence reads: CASSRGADSLPNSPLHF. CDR3 in DNA: TGTGCCAGCAGCCGTGGGGCGGACAGTCTCCCAAATTCACCCCTCCACTTT.

This chain links TRBV6-5 with TRBJ2-5; D ambiguous. Trimming removed 8 bases from V and 2 bases from J, with 12 bases in between. CDR1 MNHEY and CDR2 SVGAGI come from the germline V gene. The CDR3 covers 13 residues. As DNA, the CDR3 is TGTGCCAGCGGCGGATATAGACAAGAGACCCAGTACTTC. Residues: CASGGYRQETQYF.

The genes are TRBV5-1 and TRBJ2-7; TRBD2 matches at 11 bases. The CDR3 totals 16 residues. Looked up from germline, CDR1 is SGHRS and CDR2 is YFSETQ. V dropped 0 bases and J dropped 4; count of bases not matched to a gene: 6. The CDR3 sequence: CASSLAPTSGGYEQYF. The CDR3 DNA reads TGCGCCAGCAGCTTGGCCCCCACTAGCGGGGGTTACGAGCAGTACTTC.

This clone was seen more than once but under ten times. V is TRBV4-2 and J is TRBJ2-1, with unresolved D. The germline V gene has CDR1 LGHNA and CDR2 YNFKEQ. The CDR3 has 14 amino acids. Trimming stripped 5 bases from V and 5 bases from J, with 13 bases between. The CDR3 bases are TGTGCCAGCAGCGTTCGTGAAAGGGACAATGAGCAGTTCTTC. Encoded protein: CASSVRERDNEQFF.

As regards this clone: Additional DNA sequences in this sample encode the identical CDR3. The V gene is TRBV11-2, the J gene TRBJ2-3; no reliable D call. With 1 base removed from V and 3 bases from J, the gap between germline ends came to 8 bases. From germline, CDR1 is SGHAT and CDR2 FQNNGV. This CDR3 has 14 amino acids. The CDR3: CASSLGLRTDTQYF. The CDR3, as DNA: TGTGCCAGCAGCTTAGGCCTCCGGACAGATACGCAGTATTTT.

The chain recombines TRBV2 with TRBJ2-1; TRBD1 might be the D (6 bases). The CDR3 runs to 16 residues. The V end lost 6 bases, the J end lost 3 bases, and 18 bases lay between the germline ends. CDR1 is SNHLY, CDR2 FYNNEI, per germline. Here the CDR3 reads CASSGSRDTYYNEQFF. As DNA, the CDR3 is TGTGCCAGCAGCGGAAGTCGGGACACTTACTACAATGAGCAGTTCTTC.

This clone has a single count. This chain connects TRBV9 to TRBJ2-1; the D is unclear. The CDR3 contains 13 residues. Germline-derived CDR1 and CDR2 are SGDLS and YYNGEE. Trimming cost V 0 bases and J 6 bases, with 7 bases left between them. The CDR3 nucleotides are TGTGCCAGCAGCGTAGGGCCAGTCAATGAGCAGTTCTTC. This sequence encodes CASSVGPVNEQFF.

This chain joins TRBV7-3 and TRBJ2-1; 11 bases are a match to TRBD2. Germline V gene data show CDR1 as SGHTA and CDR2 as FQGTGA. Unmatched junction bases numbered 5, after V lost 6 bases and J lost 4 bases. The CDR3 has 15 residues. The CDR3, as DNA: TGTGCCAGCAGTCCGGGACTAGCGGTATACAATGAGCAGTTCTTC. This gives the protein CASSPGLAVYNEQFF.

V gene TRBV6-1 combines with J gene TRBJ1-2; unclear D gene. Germline CDR1 reads MNHNS; CDR2 reads SASEGT. Trimming removed 2 bases at V and 3 bases at J, with 4 bases between. The CDR3 totals 12 residues. In DNA form, the CDR3 reads TGTGCCAGCAGTGAACGAGACTATGGCTACACCTTC. Its protein product is CASSERDYGYTF.

The rearrangement uses TRBV10-1 and TRBJ2-7; perhaps TRBD1 as D (6 bases). Germline CDR1 WNHNN, CDR2 SYGVQD (reference sequence). Trimming left V 5 bases short and J 0 bases short, with 14 bases between. This CDR3 region has 15 residues. DNA of the CDR3: TGCGCCAGCAGTATGGGACACTCGAGCTCCTACGAGCAGTACTTC. Protein: CASSMGHSSSYEQYF.

The chain links TRBV29-1 to TRBJ1-1; D is undetermined. CDR1 and CDR2 from the germline V gene are SQVTM and ANQGSEA. The CDR3 has 13 residues. The ends were cut back, 7 bases at V and 0 bases at J, with 12 bases in the middle. CDR3 residues: CSASTALNTEAFF. CDR3 nucleotides: TGCAGCGCCTCAACGGCGTTGAACACTGAAGCTTTCTTT. The full variable domain, with the rest looked up from reference TRBV29-1 and TRBJ1-1, is SAVISQKPSRDICQRGTSLTIQCQVDSQVTMMFWYRQQPGQSLTLIATANQGSEATYESGFVIDKFPISRPNLTFSTLTVSNMSPEDSSIYLCSASTALNTEAFFGQGTRLTVV.

Written as DNA, the CDR3 is TGTGCCAGCAGCCAAGACAGGGGGGCTTACAATGAGCAGTTCTTC. Translated, it gives CASSQDRGAYNEQFF. The V gene is TRBV3-1 (or the pseudogene TRBV3-2), the J gene TRBJ2-1, with a possible D match to TRBD1 (7 bases). The CDR3 loop spans 15 amino acids. V was trimmed by 0 bases and J by 4 bases, leaving 10 bases between them. CDR1 is LGHDT and CDR2 is YNNKEL in the germline V gene (reference sequence).

The chain is built from TRBV7-9 and TRBJ2-7; 12 bases are shared with TRBD2. The CDR3 is 16 amino acids. CDR1 and CDR2 from the germline V gene are SEHNR and FQNEAQ (reference sequence). J gave up 3 bases and V 5 bases, and 8 bases lay outside the gene matches. The CDR3 DNA follows: TGTGCCAGCAGCCCCCGGACTAGCGGGGATGACTACGAGCAGTACTTC. Its translation: CASSPRTSGDDYEQYF.

This clone was seen once. The rearrangement links TRBV30 to TRBJ2-1; 10 nucleotides match TRBD1. The junction had 15 bases not matched to a gene; V was cut back by 8 bases and J by 8 bases. Germline V CDR1 and CDR2: GTSNPN, SVGIG (reference sequence). This CDR3 spans 15 amino acids. The CDR3 region is CAGNYAGTGVDEQFF. Written as DNA, the CDR3 is TGTGCCGGAAACTACGCCGGGACAGGGGTCGATGAGCAGTTCTTC.

V usage is TRBV7-8 and J usage is TRBJ1-6; 9 bases line up with TRBD1. The CDR3 is 14 residues long. Losses at the gene ends were 5 bases for V and 13 bases for J; bases not matched to a gene: 9. Germline V lookup: CDR1 SGHVS, CDR2 FQNEAQ. CDR3 region: CASSAPGQGSPLHF. CDR3 in DNA: TGTGCCAGCAGCGCACCAGGACAGGGGTCCCCCCTCCACTTT.

This chain connects TRBV2 to TRBJ1-6; a weak D match, TRBD1 (5 bases). The CDR3 contains 13 residues. V lost 6 bases, J lost 13 bases, and 16 bases lay in between. Germline CDR1 SNHLY, CDR2 FYNNEI. The CDR3 nucleotides are TGTGCCAGCAGACCGGGACCCCACCTTCCCCTCCACTTT. Amino acid sequence: CASRPGPHLPLHF.

The CDR3 nucleotides are TGTGCCTGGAGTGTACAGGATAATCAGCCCCAGCATTTT. This sequence encodes CAWSVQDNQPQHF. V is TRBV30 and J is TRBJ1-5, with TRBD1 as a possible D gene (5 bases). CDR1 and CDR2 (germline): GTSNPN, SVGIG (reference sequence). V lost 0 bases and J 4 bases, leaving 7 bases between the germline ends. The CDR3 totals 13 residues.

The sample holds one count of this clone. The chain uses TRBV14 and TRBJ2-2; D is unclear. Trimming cost V 0 bases and J 2 bases, with 7 bases left between them. Germline loops: CDR1 SGHDN, CDR2 FVKESK. CDR3 size: 15 residues. The CDR3 nucleotides are TGTGCCAGCAGCCAAGACCGACCAAACACCGGGGAGCTGTTTTTT. This sequence encodes CASSQDRPNTGELFF.

V is TRBV28 and J is TRBJ1-5; D might be TRBD1 (5 bases). Germline assignment: CDR1 MDHEN and CDR2 SYDVKM. With 10 bases removed from V and 4 bases from J, the gap between germline ends came to 11 bases. The CDR3 runs 12 residues. Written as DNA, the CDR3 is TGTGCCATCCGGAGGGGTAATCAGCCCCAGCATTTT. It specifies CAIRRGNQPQHF.

The rearrangement joins TRBV21-1 to TRBJ1-2; the table's D call, TRBD1, was not checked against the DNA. TRBV21-1 has pseudogene status. CDR3 length: 20 residues. This CDR3 is CASSKETGDRGEKVSYGYTF. Here the CDR3 DNA reads TGTGCCAGCAGCAAAGAAACAGGGGACAGGGGAGAAAAGGTAAGCTATGGCTACACCTTC.